Below, 25 T cell receptor beta chains from the same sample are listed, as sequenced in a study of blood T cell repertoires in COVID-19. Sequencing used immunoSEQ multiplex PCR; TCRdb keeps in-frame clones, though not all of them. Here the sample spans tens of thousands of clones, more than 65% being singletons. The specimen was peripheral blood. The receptors come from a human donor in a cohort sampled during active COVID-19.

The V call is TRBV12-5, the J call TRBJ2-7; a weak D match, TRBD2 (5 bases). Germline-derived CDR1 and CDR2 are LGHNT and FRNRAP. CDR3 length: 16 residues. V was trimmed by 5 bases and J by 3 bases, leaving 20 bases between them. CDR3: CASGPSGMGLYYEQYF. The CDR3 DNA reads as TGTGCTAGTGGTCCGTCGGGGATGGGGTTGTACTACGAGCAGTACTTC.

The rearrangement joins TRBV11-3 to TRBJ2-7; TRBD1 matches 8 bases. This CDR3 spans 14 amino acids. CDR1 and CDR2 from the germline V gene are SGHNT and YENEEA. The ends lost 5 bases at V and 0 bases at J; junction bases unmatched: 3. The CDR3 loop reads CASSTQGASYEQYF. The CDR3 DNA reads as TGTGCCAGCAGCACTCAGGGGGCCTCCTACGAGCAGTACTTC.

The V call is TRBV9, the J call TRBJ2-3; 10 bases fit TRBD1. Per the germline V gene, CDR1 is SGDLS and CDR2 is YYNGEE. CDR3 length: 16 amino acids. With V trimmed by 3 bases and J by 0 bases, 4 bases remained unmatched. CDR3 loop: CASSAPGQGSTDTQYF. DNA for the CDR3: TGTGCCAGCAGCGCACCGGGACAGGGGAGCACAGATACGCAGTATTTT.

This rearrangement joins TRBV5-1 to TRBJ2-6; no firm D call. Between the trimmed V and J ends, which lost 0 bases and 2 bases, there was a span of 9 bases. This CDR3 contains 16 residues. Germline assignment: CDR1 SGHRS and CDR2 YFSETQ. CDR3 in DNA: TGCGCCAGCAGCTTGGGTTTGGGCGCTGGGGCCAACGTCCTGACTTTC. Translating gives CASSLGLGAGANVLTF.

This clone was found a few times. This chain links TRBV3-1 (or the pseudogene TRBV3-2) with TRBJ2-5, with a tentative D call TRBD2 (6 bases). Per germline, CDR1 LGHDT and CDR2 YNNKEL (reference sequence). Deletions cut 4 bases from V and 5 bases from J, with 11 bases between. The CDR3 runs to 13 residues. The CDR3 region is CASSRGLGETQYF. CDR3 nucleotides: TGTGCCAGCAGCCGGGGACTGGGGGAGACCCAGTACTTC.

This clone was detected only once. The chain combines TRBV7-2 with TRBJ2-3; weak D call: TRBD1 (5 bases). The germline V gene has CDR1 SGHTA and CDR2 FQGNSA. Trimming pared 5 bases from V and 4 bases from J, leaving 25 bases between. This CDR3 is 18 amino acids long. The CDR3 region has the DNA TGTGCCAGCAGCAAAAGGGCCGCAGGGTTTCAGTATCCAGATACGCAGTATTTT. Amino acid sequence: CASSKRAAGFQYPDTQYF.

This chain links TRBV5-1 with TRBJ2-7, with 11 bases lining up with TRBD2. The ends lost 4 bases at V and 3 bases at J; junction bases unmatched: 9. The germline gives CDR1 SGHRS, CDR2 YFSETQ. CDR3 size: 16 residues. CDR3 region: CASSPLTSGVNYEQYF. The CDR3 coding sequence is TGCGCCAGCAGCCCGCTGACTAGCGGGGTAAACTACGAGCAGTACTTC.

The rearrangement uses TRBV28 and TRBJ1-3; no firm D call. CDR3 length: 14 amino acids. Germline V gives CDR1 MDHEN, CDR2 SYDVKM. The germline V and J ends were trimmed by 7 bases and 0 bases, with 10 bases remaining between them. The CDR3 DNA follows: TGTGCCAGCACCATAGGAGGCTCTGGAAACACCATATATTTT. This sequence encodes CASTIGGSGNTIYF.

The V and J genes are TRBV9 and TRBJ2-3; 9 nucleotides match TRBD2. The V and J ends lost 0 bases and 1 base, in that order; junction bases with no gene match: 3. The CDR3 runs 16 residues. CDR1 is SGDLS, CDR2 YYNGEE, per germline. CDR3 amino acids: CASSVAGGGGTDTQYF. DNA of the CDR3: TGTGCCAGCAGCGTAGCCGGCGGGGGGGGCACAGATACGCAGTATTTT.

This clone was detected once. The chain uses TRBV3-1 (or the pseudogene TRBV3-2) and TRBJ2-2; 8 bases agree with TRBD2. V lost 6 bases and J lost 0; bases outside the gene matches: 9. The CDR3 has 17 residues. Germline V CDR1 and CDR2: LGHDT, YNNKEL (reference sequence). CDR3 protein: CASRELGGGPNTGELFF. Written as DNA, the CDR3 is TGTGCCAGCAGAGAACTGGGCGGGGGGCCGAACACCGGGGAGCTGTTTTTT.

This chain uses TRBV3-1 (or the pseudogene TRBV3-2) with TRBJ2-2, with 10 bases aligning to TRBD2. CDR3 length equals 19 residues. Germline lookup yields CDR1 LGHDT and CDR2 YNNKEL (reference sequence). Trimming cost V 7 bases and J 7 bases; bases outside gene matches: 21. CDR3 amino acids: CASTSYREVLAGTGGELFF. The CDR3 DNA sequence: TGTGCCAGCACCTCCTATAGGGAGGTACTAGCGGGGACCGGCGGGGAGCTGTTTTTT.

The chain couples TRBV18 to TRBJ1-6, with 7 bases lining up with TRBD1. J gave up 5 bases and V 4 bases, and 5 bases lay outside the gene matches. Germline V gene sequence: CDR1 KGHSH, CDR2 LQKENI. There are 15 residues in the CDR3. The chain's CDR3 is CASSLAGTDNSPLHF. The CDR3 DNA reads TGTGCCAGCTCACTTGCCGGGACAGATAATTCACCCCTCCACTTT.

The chain joins TRBV19 to TRBJ2-3; the match to TRBD1 covers 7 bases. This CDR3 is 17 amino acids long. CDR1 is LNHDA, CDR2 SQIVND, per germline (reference sequence). Unmatched junction bases numbered 13, after V lost 2 bases and J lost 5 bases. Here the CDR3 DNA reads TGTGCCAGTAGTATATGGCCGACAGGGCCTATGCTAGATACGCAGTATTTT. Its protein product is CASSIWPTGPMLDTQYF.

V gene TRBV6-6 combines with J gene TRBJ1-5; D might be TRBD1 (6 bases). The V and J ends lost 2 bases and 4 bases respectively, with 9 bases between them. The germline V gene encodes CDR1 MNHNY and CDR2 SVGAGI (reference sequence). The CDR3 spans 14 residues. CDR3 residues: CASSYGQLNQPQHF. The CDR3, as DNA: TGTGCCAGCAGTTACGGACAGCTGAATCAGCCCCAGCATTTT.

This sequence joins TRBV19 and TRBJ2-5; TRBD2 matches 9 bases. Germline trimming cut 5 bases from V and 4 bases from J; bases unmatched to any gene: 8. The CDR3 is 15 residues long. Germline V lookup: CDR1 LNHDA, CDR2 SQIVND (reference sequence). The CDR3 sequence is CASSGGLAFGETQYF. The CDR3 DNA follows: TGTGCCAGTAGTGGCGGACTAGCGTTCGGAGAGACCCAGTACTTC.

V gene TRBV2 combines with J gene TRBJ2-2, with 8 positions matching TRBD2. Germline V gene data show CDR1 as SNHLY and CDR2 as FYNNEI. The CDR3 extends over 14 amino acids. The J segment lost 1 base and the V segment lost 7 bases, leaving 2 bases of the junction unmatched. CDR3: CASKAGGNTGELFF. CDR3 in DNA: TGTGCCAGCAAGGCGGGGGGGAACACCGGGGAGCTGTTTTTT.

This clone was recorded a few times. This chain links TRBV3-1 (or the pseudogene TRBV3-2) with TRBJ1-1; the D is unclear. Between the trimmed V and J ends, which lost 2 bases and 2 bases, there was a span of 9 bases. There are 14 residues in the CDR3. The germline gives CDR1 LGHDT, CDR2 YNNKEL (reference sequence). This CDR3 is CASSQRGSNTEAFF. Here the CDR3 DNA reads TGTGCCAGCAGCCAACGGGGAAGTAACACTGAAGCTTTCTTT.

The chain is built from TRBV19 and TRBJ2-1; 7 nucleotides line up with TRBD2. The CDR3 extends over 15 amino acids. Germline V lookup: CDR1 LNHDA, CDR2 SQIVND (reference sequence). Trimming took 6 bases from V and 5 from J; bases not matched to a gene: 10. The CDR3 loop is CASSFDRRGNNEQFF. DNA of the CDR3: TGTGCCAGTAGCTTCGATAGGCGGGGGAACAATGAGCAGTTCTTC.

This clone was found once. The chain combines TRBV5-1 with TRBJ2-1, with 10 positions matching TRBD1. The germline V gene has CDR1 SGHRS and CDR2 YFSETQ. The CDR3 totals 15 residues. V lost 7 bases to trimming and J lost 6 bases; unmatched junction nucleotides: 10. CDR3: CASSNDRGPGNEQFF. Here the CDR3 DNA reads TGCGCCAGCTCCAACGACAGGGGGCCAGGCAATGAGCAGTTCTTC.

This clone was detected once. This chain links TRBV2 with TRBJ1-4; tentative D call: TRBD1 (5 bases). Trimming stripped 6 bases from V and 0 bases from J, with 8 bases between. Germline V gene sequence: CDR1 SNHLY, CDR2 FYNNEI. The CDR3 covers 14 residues. CDR3 amino acids: CASRGLATNEKLFF. Written as DNA, the CDR3 is TGTGCCAGCAGGGGACTTGCAACTAATGAAAAACTGTTTTTT.

This clone was counted between two and nine times. The chain couples TRBV9 to TRBJ2-5, with D tentatively TRBD1 (6 bases). Germline lookup yields CDR1 SGDLS and CDR2 YYNGEE. Trimming cost V 3 bases and J 4 bases, with 16 bases left between them. CDR3 length equals 15 residues. For the CDR3, the DNA is TGTGCCAGCAGCGGATGGACAGCTTTAGGAGAGACCCAGTACTTC. Translating it yields CASSGWTALGETQYF. The variable domain in full, completed from reference TRBV9 and TRBJ2-5, reads DSGVTQTPKHLITATGQRVTLRCSPRSGDLSVYWYQQSLDQGLQFLIQYYNGEERAKGNILERFSAQQFPDLHSELNLSSLELGDSALYFCASSGWTALGETQYFGPGTRLLVL.

The DNA for the CDR3 is TGTGCCAGCGTACCTTATGAGGCAGGGGACACTGAAGCTTTCTTT. Its protein product is CASVPYEAGDTEAFF. V and J are TRBV21-1 and TRBJ1-1; the table's D call of TRBD1 was not tested on the DNA. TRBV21-1 is designated a pseudogene. The CDR3 is 15 residues long.

This clone was picked up a small number of times. The chain joins TRBV5-1 to TRBJ2-2, with a weak D call TRBD1 (5 bases). The germline CDR1 and CDR2 sequences are SGHRS and YFSETQ. The CDR3 contains 15 residues. Trimming took off 4 bases at V and 0 bases at J, with 10 bases between the two ends. The CDR3 sequence is CASSPGQANTGELFF. CDR3 bases: TGCGCCAGCAGCCCCGGACAAGCGAACACCGGGGAGCTGTTTTTT.

This clone showed up just a few times. The gene calls are TRBV2 and TRBJ1-1; no definite D call. Trimming cost V 4 bases and J 5 bases, with 11 bases left between them. Per the germline V gene, CDR1 is SNHLY and CDR2 is FYNNEI. CDR3 size: 13 residues. CDR3 nucleotide sequence: TGTGCCAGCAGTGTTTTTGGGCAGACTGAAGCTTTCTTT. As protein: CASSVFGQTEAFF.

This chain links TRBV7-3 with TRBJ2-3; D is unresolved. V lost 4 bases and J lost 3, with 23 bases in between. The germline CDR1 and CDR2 sequences are SGHTA and FQGTGA. The CDR3 has 18 residues. The CDR3 here is CASSSPGRSPVGTDTQYF. CDR3 nucleotide sequence: TGTGCCAGCAGCTCCCCGGGTAGGTCCCCCGTTGGGACAGATACGCAGTATTTT.